This T cell receptor (beta chain) was recovered during a study of naive and memory T cell subsets. Study results and caveats: Diversity fell and Gini index rose from naive through CM, EM, EMRA. Naive repertoires, especially CD8, held a few larger clonotypes, possibly memory cells re-expressing CD45RA.

Two oligonucleotides, mixed equimolar, formed the beta constant-region primer covering TRBC1 and TRBC2. Ligated cDNA was amplified by four rounds of PCR with nested alpha and beta constant-region primers and SP2. MiXCR, applied by TCRdb to the UMI-ligation and nested PCR reads, yields one record per CDR3 protein. The data hold roughly 100,000 distinct CDR3 sequences, with roughly 15% observed a single time. This clonotype was recorded a few times. The antigen remains unidentified. Alpha and beta libraries were amplified separately from the second PCR onward. Sequential positive selection took CD4 T cells first, then CD8 T cells. Cells stained for CD3, CD4, CD8, CD45RA and CD27 were sorted into four subsets. V lost 5 bases and J 0 bases, leaving 7 bases between the germline ends. The CDR3 consists of 12 residues. Germline V gives CDR1 SQVTM, CDR2 ANQGSEA.

The chain uses TRBV29-1 and TRBJ1-1; D gene ambiguous. The sequence was collected from a human donor in good health. Sequencing was performed on naive CD8+ T cells from blood. For the CDR3, the DNA is TGCAGCGTTAGTGTAATGAACACTGAAGCTTTCTTT. It is translated as CSVSVMNTEAFF. The entire variable domain, with the rest obtained from reference TRBV29-1 and TRBJ1-1, is as follows: SAVISQKPSRDICQRGTSLTIQCQVDSQVTMMFWYRQQPGQSLTLIATANQGSEATYESGFVIDKFPISRPNLTFSTLTVSNMSPEDSSIYLCSVSVMNTEAFFGQGTRLTVV.